This T cell receptor beta chain was found in a study of radiotherapy plus CTLA-4 blockade in lung cancer. Study as a whole: Disease control was achieved by around 30% of patients, and objective responses by 18%. Study-wide results and limits: Expansion of tumor-derived TCR clones was observed in blood after radiotherapy plus ipilimumab.

About this clone: Its matching antigen is unknown.

Germline V CDR1 and CDR2: MNHEY, SVGAGI. The CDR3 extends over 13 amino acids. The ends were cut back, 4 bases at V and 4 bases at J, with 10 bases in the middle. The study treated chemo-refractory metastatic non-small-cell lung cancer patients with focal radiation plus ipilimumab CTLA-4 blockade. TCRdb's copy holds only in-frame clones and misses some; the assay was immunoSEQ multiplex PCR. The sample has about 62,000 clones, around 76% seen once; the top ten hold around 3%. The chain combines TRBV6-5 with TRBJ2-5; D uncertain. The TCR sequence derives from a human donor with non-small cell lung cancer who had a complete response to radiotherapy plus ipilimumab. The sample consisted of peripheral blood, taken from a patient treated with radiotherapy plus ipilimumab. Written as DNA, the CDR3 is TGTGCCAGCAGTTTTCCGAGCTTAGAGACCCAGTACTTC. It specifies CASSFPSLETQYF.